This T cell receptor beta chain derives from a study of CD8+ T cells in alopecia areata. Study observations and caveats: Patients shared TCRs less clearly than mice did, possibly for HLA-related reasons. Lesional scalp exceeded normal scalp in clonality, especially in alopecia totalis/universalis. Scalp data also include sequences from resident alphabeta T cells of normal skin.

The CDR3 is 15 residues long. Trimming pared 6 bases from V and 8 bases from J, leaving 20 bases between. From germline, CDR1 is MNHEY and CDR2 SMNVEV (reference sequence). Comment on this clone: What it binds is not known.

After isolation, RNA underwent reverse transcription to generate cDNA as the sequencing template. Generated by immunoSEQ multiplex PCR, the TCRdb table keeps only in-frame clones and is missing some. The sample comprises approximately 43,000 clones, 65% of which are singletons, and 20% to 25% rests with the top ten. Treatment specified: oral pan-JAK inhibitor, 5-10 mg twice daily. The source was CD8+ T cells sorted from blood, collected at week 4, from a patient treated with tofacitinib. The chain links TRBV27 to TRBJ2-4; maybe TRBD1 (6 bases). The sequence derives from a human donor with alopecia areata. The DNA of the CDR3 is TGTGCCAGCAGCGAACAGGGAAGGGGTGTCGACATTCAGTACTTC. This sequence encodes CASSEQGRGVDIQYF.